This TCR beta chain was identified during a study of blood T cell repertoires in COVID-19. Study-wide context: Spain, Italy and the United States supplied samples that represented acute and convalescent COVID-19.

Assay used: immunoSEQ multiplex PCR; TCRdb lists only in-frame clones, some missing. The table includes approximately 190,000 clones, around four fifths detected once. The CDR3 runs 15 residues. V dropped 2 bases and J dropped 7 bases, with 17 bases sitting between them. In germline, CDR1 is LGHDT, CDR2 YNNKEL (reference sequence). The specimen was peripheral blood. This clonotype originated in a human donor in a cohort sampled during active COVID-19. The chain combines TRBV3-1 (or the pseudogene TRBV3-2) with TRBJ1-1, with D perhaps TRBD1 (5 bases). For the CDR3, the DNA is TGTGCCAGCAGCCAAAGGTCCGACCCCGGGGGTGAAGCTTTCTTT. Protein product: CASSQRSDPGGEAFF.